This T cell receptor (beta chain) was retrieved from a study of identical twins. MiXCR, applied by TCRdb to the 5' RACE reads, yields one record per CDR3 protein. Here the sample spans 200,000 to 300,000 distinct CDR3 sequences, roughly 12% being singletons. This sample was also put to use in a study of yellow fever vaccine responses in identical twins.

Material: memory (CD45RO+) T cells sorted from blood. The source is a woman aged 18-29 years in good health.

The CDR3 DNA reads as TGTGCCAGCAGCCAAGGTTTTGAGGGAAGTCCCATATATTTT. Translation: CASSQGFEGSPIYF. This chain links TRBV3-1 with TRBJ1-3, with D hard to call. The ends were cut back, 1 base at V and 11 bases at J, with 15 bases in the middle. Looked up from germline, CDR1 is LGHDT and CDR2 is YNNKEL (reference sequence). CDR3 size: 14 residues.